This T cell receptor beta chain is from a study of T cell responses to AZD1222 COVID-19 vaccine. Study summary: Second doses at about 4 or about 12 weeks were pooled. Study conclusions and caveats: Of spike-specific TCRs, nearly half reportedly target regions left unmutated in variants. Regions 160-218 and 743-854 held dominance among vaccine-associated CD4 TCRs, which spanned spike. Compared with day 0, the breadth and depth of the Spike-specific TCR repertoire rose significantly after two doses of AZD1222.

About this clone: Its antigen is not known.

The method was immunoSEQ multiplex PCR; TCRdb's version includes in-frame clones alone and lacks a portion of them. The data show around 150,000 clones, 84% seen once. Specimen: peripheral blood, collected on day 0 of AZD1222 vaccination. The clonotype was recovered from an adult in good health.

The CDR3 coding sequence is TGTGCCAGCAGCTCCCTGACAATTGAGGCTGAAGCTTTCTTT. Encoded protein: CASSSLTIEAEAFF. The chain combines TRBV7-9 with TRBJ1-1; no clear D gene. CDR3 size: 14 residues. Germline V gene data show CDR1 as SEHNR and CDR2 as FQNEAQ (reference sequence). Between the trimmed V and J ends, which lost 4 bases and 6 bases, there was a span of 15 bases.